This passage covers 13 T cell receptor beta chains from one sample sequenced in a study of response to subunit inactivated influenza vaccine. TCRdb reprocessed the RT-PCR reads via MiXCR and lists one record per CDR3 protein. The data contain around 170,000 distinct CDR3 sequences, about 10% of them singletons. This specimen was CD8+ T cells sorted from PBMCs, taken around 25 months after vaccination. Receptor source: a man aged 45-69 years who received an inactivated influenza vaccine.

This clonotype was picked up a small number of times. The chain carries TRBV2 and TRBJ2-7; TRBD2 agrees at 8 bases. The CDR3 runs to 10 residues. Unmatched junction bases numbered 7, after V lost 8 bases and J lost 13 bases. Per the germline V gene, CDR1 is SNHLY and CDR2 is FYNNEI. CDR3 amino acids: CASGASGFYF. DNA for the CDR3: TGTGCCAGCGGGGCTAGCGGGTTCTACTTC.

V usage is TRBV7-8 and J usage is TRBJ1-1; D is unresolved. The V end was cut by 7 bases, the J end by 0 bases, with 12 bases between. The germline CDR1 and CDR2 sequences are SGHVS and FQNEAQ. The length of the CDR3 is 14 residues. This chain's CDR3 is CASTPAYMNTEAFF. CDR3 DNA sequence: TGTGCCAGCACCCCCGCATACATGAACACTGAAGCTTTCTTT.

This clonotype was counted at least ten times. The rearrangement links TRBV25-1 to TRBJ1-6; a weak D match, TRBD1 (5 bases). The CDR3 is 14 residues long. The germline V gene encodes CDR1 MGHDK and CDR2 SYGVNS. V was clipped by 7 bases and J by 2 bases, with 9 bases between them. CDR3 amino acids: CASTPGAYNSPLHF. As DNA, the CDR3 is TGTGCCAGCACCCCGGGGGCCTATAATTCACCCCTCCACTTT. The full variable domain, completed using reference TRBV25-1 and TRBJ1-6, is EADIYQTPRYLVIGTGKKITLECSQTMGHDKMYWYQQDPGMELHLIHYSYGVNSTEKGDLSSESTVSRIRTEHFPLTLESARPSHTSQYLCASTPGAYNSPLHFGNGTRLTVT.

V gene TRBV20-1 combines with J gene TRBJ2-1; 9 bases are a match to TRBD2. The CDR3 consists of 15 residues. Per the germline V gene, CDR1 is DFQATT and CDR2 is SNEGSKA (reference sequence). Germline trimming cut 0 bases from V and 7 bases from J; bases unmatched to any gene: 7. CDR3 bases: TGCAGTGCTAGAGATATAGCGGGAGCAGGAAATGAGCAGTTCTTC. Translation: CSARDIAGAGNEQFF.

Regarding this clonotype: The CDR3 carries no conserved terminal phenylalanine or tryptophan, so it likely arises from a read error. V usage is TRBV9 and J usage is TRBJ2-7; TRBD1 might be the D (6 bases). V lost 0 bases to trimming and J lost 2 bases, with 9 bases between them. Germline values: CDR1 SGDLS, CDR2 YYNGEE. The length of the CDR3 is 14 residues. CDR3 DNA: TGTGCCAGCAGCGTAGCGGACAGTACCTACGAGCAGTACTTA. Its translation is CASSVADSTYEQYL.

The CDR3 here is CASRTTGGSGANVLTF. The CDR3 DNA sequence: TGTGCCAGCAGAACGACAGGGGGCTCTGGGGCCAACGTCCTGACTTTC. The rearrangement joins TRBV12-3 or TRBV12-4 to TRBJ2-6, with 9 bases aligning to TRBD1. This CDR3 spans 16 amino acids. V shed 6 bases and J 0 bases; nucleotides not matched to a gene: 3.

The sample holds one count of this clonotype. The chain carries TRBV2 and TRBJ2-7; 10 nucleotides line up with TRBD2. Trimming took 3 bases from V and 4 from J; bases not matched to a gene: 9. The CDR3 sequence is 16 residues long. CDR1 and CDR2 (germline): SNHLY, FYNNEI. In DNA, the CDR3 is TGTGCCAGCAGTGATCGGGCTAGCGGGAGATGGTACGAGCAGTACTTC. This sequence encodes CASSDRASGRWYEQYF.

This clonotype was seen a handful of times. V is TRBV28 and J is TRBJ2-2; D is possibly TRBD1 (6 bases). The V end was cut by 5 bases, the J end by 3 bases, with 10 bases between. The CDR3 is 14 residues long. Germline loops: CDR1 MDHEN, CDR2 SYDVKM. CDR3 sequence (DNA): TGTGCCAGCAGTCGGGACACCCACACCGGGGAGCTGTTTTTT. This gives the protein CASSRDTHTGELFF.

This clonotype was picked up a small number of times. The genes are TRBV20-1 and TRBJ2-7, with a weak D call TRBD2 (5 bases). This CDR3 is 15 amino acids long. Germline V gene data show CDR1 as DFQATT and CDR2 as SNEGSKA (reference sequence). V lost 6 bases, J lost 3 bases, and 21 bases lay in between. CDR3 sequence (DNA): TGCAGTGCAGCGGCCCAGGACTGGTTGGGCTACGAGCAGTACTTC. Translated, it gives CSAAAQDWLGYEQYF.

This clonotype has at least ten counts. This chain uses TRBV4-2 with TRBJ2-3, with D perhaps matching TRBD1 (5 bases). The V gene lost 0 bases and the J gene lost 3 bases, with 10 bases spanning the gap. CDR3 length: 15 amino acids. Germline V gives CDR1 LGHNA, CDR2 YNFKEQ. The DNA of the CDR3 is TGTGCCAGCAGCCAAGAGGGGCCGCTAACAGATACGCAGTATTTT. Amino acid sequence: CASSQEGPLTDTQYF.

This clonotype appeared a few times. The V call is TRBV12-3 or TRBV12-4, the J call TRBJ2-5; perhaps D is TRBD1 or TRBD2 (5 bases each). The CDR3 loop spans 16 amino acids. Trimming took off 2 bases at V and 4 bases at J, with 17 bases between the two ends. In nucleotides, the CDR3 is TGTGCCAGCAGTTTATTCTACGCAGGGAGAGGAGAGACCCAGTACTTC. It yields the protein CASSLFYAGRGETQYF.

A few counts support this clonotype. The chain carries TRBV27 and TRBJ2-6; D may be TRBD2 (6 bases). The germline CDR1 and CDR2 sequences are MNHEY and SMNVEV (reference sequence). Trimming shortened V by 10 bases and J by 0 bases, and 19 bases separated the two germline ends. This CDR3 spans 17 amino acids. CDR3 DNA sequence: TGTGCCACCATGGGGGGAGGCGCCCTCTCTGGGGCCAACGTCCTGACTTTC. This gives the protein CATMGGGALSGANVLTF.

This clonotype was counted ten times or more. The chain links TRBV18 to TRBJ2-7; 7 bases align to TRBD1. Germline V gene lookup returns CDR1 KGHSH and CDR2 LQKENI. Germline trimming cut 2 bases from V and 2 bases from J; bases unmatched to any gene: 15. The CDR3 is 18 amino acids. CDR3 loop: CASSPVYSGTVNPYEQYF. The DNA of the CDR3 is TGTGCCAGCTCACCAGTCTATTCCGGGACAGTGAACCCCTACGAGCAGTACTTC.